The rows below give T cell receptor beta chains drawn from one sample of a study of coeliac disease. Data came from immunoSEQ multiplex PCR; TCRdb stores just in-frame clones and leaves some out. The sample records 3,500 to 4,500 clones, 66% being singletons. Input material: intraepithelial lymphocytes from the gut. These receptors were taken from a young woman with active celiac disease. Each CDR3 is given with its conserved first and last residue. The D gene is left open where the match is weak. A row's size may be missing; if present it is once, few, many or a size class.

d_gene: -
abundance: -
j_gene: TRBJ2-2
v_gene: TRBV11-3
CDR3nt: TGTGCCAGCAGCTTAGATCCCACAGGGTCCGGGGAGCTGTTTTTT
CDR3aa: CASSLDPTGSGELFF

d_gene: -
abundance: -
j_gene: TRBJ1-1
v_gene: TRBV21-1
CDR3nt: TGTGCCAGCAGCCCCCCAGGGGCAGTTACTGAAGCTTTCTTT
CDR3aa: CASSPPGAVTEAFF

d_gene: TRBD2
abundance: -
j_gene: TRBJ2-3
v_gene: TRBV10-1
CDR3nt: TGCGCCAGCAGTAGCGGGGACACAGATACGCAGTATTTT
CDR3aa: CASSSGDTDTQYF

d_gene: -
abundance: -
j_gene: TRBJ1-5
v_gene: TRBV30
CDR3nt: TGTGCCTGGAGAGCCGGGGACTCCCTGGTTGGTGGTCAGCCCCAGCATTTT
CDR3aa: CAWRAGDSLVGGQPQHF

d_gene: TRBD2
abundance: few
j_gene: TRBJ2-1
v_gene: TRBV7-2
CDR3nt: TGTGCCAGCACCTTGGGACTAGCGGGGGGGAACGCGCGATACAATGAGCAGTTCTTC
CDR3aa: CASTLGLAGGNARYNEQFF

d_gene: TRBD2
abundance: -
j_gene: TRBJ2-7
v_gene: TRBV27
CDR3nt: TGTGCCAGCAGTTTATGGGGCGGGGGGGCCGTCCTGGCCTACGAGCAGTACTTC
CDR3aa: CASSLWGGGAVLAYEQYF

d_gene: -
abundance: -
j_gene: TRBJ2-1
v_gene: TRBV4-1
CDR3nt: TGCGCCAGCAGCCAAGAGACTTGGGACATCTACAATGAGCAGTTCTTC
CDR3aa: CASSQETWDIYNEQFF

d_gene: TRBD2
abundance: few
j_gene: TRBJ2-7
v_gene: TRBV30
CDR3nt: TGTGCCTGGAGTGTATCGGCGGGGGCCTACGAGCAGTACTTC
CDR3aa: CAWSVSAGAYEQYF

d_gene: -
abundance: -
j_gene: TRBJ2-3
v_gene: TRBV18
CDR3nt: TGTGCCAGCTCAAGGCCCCACAGGAGCACAGATACGCAGTATTTT
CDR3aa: CASSRPHRSTDTQYF

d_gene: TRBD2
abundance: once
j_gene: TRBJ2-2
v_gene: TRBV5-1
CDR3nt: TGCGCCAGCAGCCTTAGCGGGCTGAACACCGGGGAGCTGTTTTTT
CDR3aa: CASSLSGLNTGELFF

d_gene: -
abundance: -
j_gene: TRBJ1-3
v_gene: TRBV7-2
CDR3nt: TGTGCCAGCAGCTTAGTTGGAACAGGGTACTCTGGAAACACCATATATTTT
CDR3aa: CASSLVGTGYSGNTIYF

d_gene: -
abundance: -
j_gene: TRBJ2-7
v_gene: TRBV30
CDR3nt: TGTTCCACGCAGGGGACGGCATACGAGCAGTACTTC
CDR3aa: CSTQGTAYEQYF

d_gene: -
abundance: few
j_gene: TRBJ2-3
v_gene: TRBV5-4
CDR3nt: TGTGCCAGCAGCTTGGGGGGCTCCATAAGCACAGATACGCAGTATTTT
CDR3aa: CASSLGGSISTDTQYF

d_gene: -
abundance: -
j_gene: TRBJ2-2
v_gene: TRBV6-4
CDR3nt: TGTGCCAGCAGTGCACAGCTGGGTGCCGGGGAGCTGTTTTTT
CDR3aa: CASSAQLGAGELFF

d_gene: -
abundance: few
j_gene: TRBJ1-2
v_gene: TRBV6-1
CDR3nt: TGTGCCAGCAGTGAAGTTAATACAGGGAGTGGCTACACCTTC
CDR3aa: CASSEVNTGSGYTF

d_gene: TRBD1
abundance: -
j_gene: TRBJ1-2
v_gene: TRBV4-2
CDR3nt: TGTGCCAGCAGCCAAGTAACAGGGGCTGCTAACTATGGCTACACCTTC
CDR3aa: CASSQVTGAANYGYTF

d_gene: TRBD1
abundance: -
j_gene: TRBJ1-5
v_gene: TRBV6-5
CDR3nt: TGTGCCAGCAGCACGACTTCCGGGACAGAGGAGCATTTT
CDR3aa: CASSTTSGTEEHF

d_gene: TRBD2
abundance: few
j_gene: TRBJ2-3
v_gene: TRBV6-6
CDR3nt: TGTGCCAGCACCCGTAGCGGGGGGGACACAGATACGCAGTATTTT
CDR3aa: CASTRSGGDTDTQYF

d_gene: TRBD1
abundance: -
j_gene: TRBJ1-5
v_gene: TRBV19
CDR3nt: TGTGCCAGTAGTGAGTGGGACAGCGATCAGCCCCAGCATTTT
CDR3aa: CASSEWDSDQPQHF

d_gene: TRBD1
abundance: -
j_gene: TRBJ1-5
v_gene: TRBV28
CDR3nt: TGTGCCAGCAGTTGGAACTCCGGGACAGAAAATCAGCCCCAGCATTTT
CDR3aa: CASSWNSGTENQPQHF

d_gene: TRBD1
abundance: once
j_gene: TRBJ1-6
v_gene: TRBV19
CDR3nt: TGTGCCAGTAAGGAGGGGGCCACGGATTCACCCCTCCACTTT
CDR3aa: CASKEGATDSPLHF

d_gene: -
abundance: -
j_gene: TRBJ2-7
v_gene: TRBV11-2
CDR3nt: TGTGCCAGCAGCAGCCGGGACTCAACGAGCTCCTACGAGCAGTACTTC
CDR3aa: CASSSRDSTSSYEQYF

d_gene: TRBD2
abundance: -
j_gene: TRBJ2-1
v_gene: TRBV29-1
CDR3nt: TGCAGCGTTGTGGGGCTTGGAGCGGGGGCTAACAATGAGCAGTTCTTC
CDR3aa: CSVVGLGAGANNEQFF

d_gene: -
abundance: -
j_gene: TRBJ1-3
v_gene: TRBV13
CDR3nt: TGTGCCAGCAGCCCACAGGGAGTTTTTTTGGGAAACACCATATATTTT
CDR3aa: CASSPQGVFLGNTIYF

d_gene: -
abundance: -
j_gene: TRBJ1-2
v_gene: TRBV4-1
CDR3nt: TGCGCCAGCAGCCACGGGAACTCCTATGGCTACACCTTC
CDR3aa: CASSHGNSYGYTF

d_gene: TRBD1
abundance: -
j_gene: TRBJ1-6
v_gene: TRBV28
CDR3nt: TGTGCCAGCAGTGCTTTACAGGGGTGGAATTCACCCCTCCACTTT
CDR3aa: CASSALQGWNSPLHF

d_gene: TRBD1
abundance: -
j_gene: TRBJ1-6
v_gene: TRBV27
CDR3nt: TGTGCCAGCACCGACAGGGGGTATAATTCACCCCTCCACTTT
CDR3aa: CASTDRGYNSPLHF

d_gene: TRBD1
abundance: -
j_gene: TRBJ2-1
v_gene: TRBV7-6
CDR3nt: TGTGCCAGCAGCTTAGGAGACGGCAGGGGGCTCTACAATGAGCAGTTCTTC
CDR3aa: CASSLGDGRGLYNEQFF

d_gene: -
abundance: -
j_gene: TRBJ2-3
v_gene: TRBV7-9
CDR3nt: TGTGCCAGCAGCTTCGGCACAGATACGCAGTATTTT
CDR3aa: CASSFGTDTQYF

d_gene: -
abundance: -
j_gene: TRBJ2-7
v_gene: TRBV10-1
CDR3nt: TGCGCCAGCAGTGAGTCGGGGCTCAGCGACGAGCAGTACTTC
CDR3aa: CASSESGLSDEQYF

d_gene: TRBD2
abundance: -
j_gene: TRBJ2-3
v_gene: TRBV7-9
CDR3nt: TGTGCCAGCAGCTTAACTAGCGGGGGGGCCGGTACAGATACGCAGTATTTT
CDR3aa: CASSLTSGGAGTDTQYF

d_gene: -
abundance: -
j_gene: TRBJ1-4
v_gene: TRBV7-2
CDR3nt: TGTGCCAGCAGCTTAGATTACAGGGCAACTAATGAAAAACTGTTTTTT
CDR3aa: CASSLDYRATNEKLFF

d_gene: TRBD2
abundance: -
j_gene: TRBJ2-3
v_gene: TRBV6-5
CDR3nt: TGTGCCAGCAGTTACGGTGCGGGGGACACAGATACGCAGTATTTT
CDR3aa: CASSYGAGDTDTQYF

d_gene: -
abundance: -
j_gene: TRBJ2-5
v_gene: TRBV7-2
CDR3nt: TGTGCCAGCAGCCGATCCATAGTGGAGACCCAGTACTTC
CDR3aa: CASSRSIVETQYF

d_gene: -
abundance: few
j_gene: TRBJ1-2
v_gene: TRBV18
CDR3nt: TGTGCCAGCTCACCAGGGGGGGACTATGGCTACACCTTC
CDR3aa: CASSPGGDYGYTF

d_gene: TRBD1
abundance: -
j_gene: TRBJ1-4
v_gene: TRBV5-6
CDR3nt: TGTGCCAGCAGCGGCGGACAGGGGGCAGTAAAACTGTTTTTT
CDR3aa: CASSGGQGAVKLFF

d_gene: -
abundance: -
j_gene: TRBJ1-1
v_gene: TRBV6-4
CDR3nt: TGTGCCAGCAGAGGACAGCTATTGATGAACACTGAAGCTTTCTTT
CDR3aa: CASRGQLLMNTEAFF

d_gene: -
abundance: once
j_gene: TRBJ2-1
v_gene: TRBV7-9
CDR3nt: TGTGCCACCGCGCGAAGCTCCTACAATGAGCAGTTCTTC
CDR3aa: CATARSSYNEQFF

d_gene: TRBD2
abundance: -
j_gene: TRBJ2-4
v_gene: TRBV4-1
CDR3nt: TGCGCCAGCAGCCAAGTGTCTAGCGGCGAAAACATTCAGTACTTC
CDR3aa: CASSQVSSGENIQYF

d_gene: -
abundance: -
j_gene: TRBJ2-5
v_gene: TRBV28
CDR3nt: TGTGCCAGCAGTTATAAGACAATTCAAGAGACCCAGTACTTC
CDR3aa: CASSYKTIQETQYF

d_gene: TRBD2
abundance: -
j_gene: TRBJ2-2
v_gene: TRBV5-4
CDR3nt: TGTGCCAGCAGCCAGCGGGAGGGTACCGGGGAGCTGTTTTTT
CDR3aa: CASSQREGTGELFF

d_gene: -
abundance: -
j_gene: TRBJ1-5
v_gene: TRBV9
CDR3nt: TGTGCCAGCAGCCCGACGGACAGCGGCAATCAGCCCCAGCATTTT
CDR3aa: CASSPTDSGNQPQHF

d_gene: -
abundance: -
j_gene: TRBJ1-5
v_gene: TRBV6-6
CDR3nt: TGTGCCAGCAGTCTAGACAGGCTCGGTCAGCCCCAGCATTTT
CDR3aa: CASSLDRLGQPQHF

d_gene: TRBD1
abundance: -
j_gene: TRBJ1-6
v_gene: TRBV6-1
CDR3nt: TGTGCCAGCAGTGCGGGCCACACAGGGGCGGGATATAATTCACCCCTCCACTTT
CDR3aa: CASSAGHTGAGYNSPLHF

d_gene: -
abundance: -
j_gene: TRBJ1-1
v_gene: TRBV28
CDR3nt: TGTGCCAGCAAGGTGGTTATGGGGGCAGGGAAAGCTTTCTTT
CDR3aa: CASKVVMGAGKAFF

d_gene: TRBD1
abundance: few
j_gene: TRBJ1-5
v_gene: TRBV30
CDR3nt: TGTGCCTGGAGTGGAGGGACAGGGGGGAAAACATATCAGCCCCAGCATTTT
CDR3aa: CAWSGGTGGKTYQPQHF

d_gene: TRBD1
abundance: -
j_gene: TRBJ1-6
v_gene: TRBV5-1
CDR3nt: TGCGCCAGCACGCTGGGGACAGGGCTTACACCCCTCCACTTT
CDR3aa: CASTLGTGLTPLHF

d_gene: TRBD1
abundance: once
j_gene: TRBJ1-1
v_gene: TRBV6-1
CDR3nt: TGTGCCAGCAGGGACGTTCGACAGGGAAAACCTGAAGCTTTCTTT
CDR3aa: CASRDVRQGKPEAFF

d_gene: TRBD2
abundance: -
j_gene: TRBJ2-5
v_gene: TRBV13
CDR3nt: TGTGCCAGCAAAATTTCACCTCGGGGGGGGGAGCAGTACTTC
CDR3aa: CASKISPRGGEQYF

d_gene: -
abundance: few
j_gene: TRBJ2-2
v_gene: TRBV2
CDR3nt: TGTGCCAGCAGTGAAGCTTGGCCCTCTCGGAGGTACACCGGGGAGCTGTTTTTT
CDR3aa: CASSEAWPSRRYTGELFF

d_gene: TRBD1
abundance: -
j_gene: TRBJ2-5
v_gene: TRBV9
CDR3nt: TGTGCCAGCAGCTTATGGACAGGGGGCGCGGAAGAGACCCAGTACTTC
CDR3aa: CASSLWTGGAEETQYF

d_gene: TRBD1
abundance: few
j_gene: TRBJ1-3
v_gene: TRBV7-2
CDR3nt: TGTGCCAGCAGCTTCGCTGGGACAGGGTTCTCTGGAAACACCATATATTTT
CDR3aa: CASSFAGTGFSGNTIYF

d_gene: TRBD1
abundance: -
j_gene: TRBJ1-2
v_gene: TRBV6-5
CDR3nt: TGTGCCAGCACTCCGACAGGGGATCACTATGGCTACACCTTC
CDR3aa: CASTPTGDHYGYTF

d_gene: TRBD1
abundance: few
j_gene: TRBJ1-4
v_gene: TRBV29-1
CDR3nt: TGCAGCGTTGAAGATCTTAGAGGGGGCTGGCCTAATGAAAAACTGTTTTTT
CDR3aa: CSVEDLRGGWPNEKLFF

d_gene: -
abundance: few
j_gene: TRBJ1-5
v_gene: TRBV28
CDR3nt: TGTGCCAGCAGCCGCGGCGGATCAAATCAGCCCCAGCATTTT
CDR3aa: CASSRGGSNQPQHF

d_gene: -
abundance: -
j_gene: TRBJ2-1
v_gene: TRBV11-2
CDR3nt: TGTGCCAGCATGGGAGGACCCTACAATGAGCAGTTCTTC
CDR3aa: CASMGGPYNEQFF

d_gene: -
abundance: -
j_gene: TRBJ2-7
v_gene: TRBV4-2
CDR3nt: TGTGCCAGCAGCCAAGCAGGTGCAGGGCGGATCTACGAGCAGTACTTC
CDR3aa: CASSQAGAGRIYEQYF

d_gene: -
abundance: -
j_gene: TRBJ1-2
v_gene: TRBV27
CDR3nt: TGTGCCAGCAGTTTTTTAGCAGCCTCTAACTATGGCTACACCTTC
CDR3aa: CASSFLAASNYGYTF

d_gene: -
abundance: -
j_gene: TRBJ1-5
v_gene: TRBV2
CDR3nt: TGTGCCAGCACAGGGGCCAATCAGCCCCAGCATTTT
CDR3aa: CASTGANQPQHF

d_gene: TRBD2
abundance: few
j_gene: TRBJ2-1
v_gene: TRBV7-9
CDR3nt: TGTGCCAGCAGCTCAAGTGGACTAGCGGGTATCGATGAGCAGTTCTTC
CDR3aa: CASSSSGLAGIDEQFF